This TCR beta chain was identified in a study of T cell repertoires in cytomegalovirus infection. Overall study context: In the study, CMV epitopes included recently identified HLA-C-restricted and well-studied HLA-B-restricted ones. Study-level results: What dominated the ex vivo response were HLA-C-restricted CMV-specific TCR beta clonotypes. Carriers of CMV and the relevant HLA type were discriminated by public TCR beta frequency.

TCRdb itself ran the reads through MiXCR, one entry per CDR3 protein. This table holds around 770,000 distinct CDR3 sequences, about 27% found once. Germline CDR1 reads SEHNR; CDR2 reads FQNEAQ (reference sequence). Trimming shortened V by 3 bases and J by 2 bases, and 22 bases separated the two germline ends. CDR3 size: 18 residues. Comment on this clonotype: Its target is unknown.

This TCR was recovered from a human donor in good health (CMV status not recorded). Some clones in this sample may be carry-over from other donors' samples. J is TRBJ2-5 and V is TRBV7-9, with a weak D call TRBD2 (7 bases). The input for sequencing was cultured CD8+ T cells from PBMCs, taken from culture after CMV antigen stimulation. CDR3 DNA: TGTGCCAGCAGCTTCGGCAGGGGAGGGTTCCTCGGTCAAGAGACCCAGTACTTC. Encoded protein: CASSFGRGGFLGQETQYF.